Reported below is one T cell receptor beta chain. The target antigen is unknown. The data stem from a study of resident and recirculating memory T cells in vitiligo. Background on the study: Each patient gave two lesional and two nonlesional epidermal shave biopsies, plus PBMCs. General study findings and limits: Vitiligo lesions lacked a unique dominant clone, and clonality varied.

CDR1 is SGDLS and CDR2 is YYNGEE in the germline V gene. J lost 0 bases, V lost 3 bases, and 3 bases had no gene match. The CDR3 consists of 16 residues. Sequenced by immunoSEQ multiplex PCR; TCRdb stores in-frame clones only, minus some. The sample contains around 70,000 clones, about 89% of which appear only once. Sequencing used blood. The TCR originated in a male donor with vitiligo. This chain uses TRBV9 with TRBJ2-3; 11 bases fit TRBD2. The CDR3 sequence is CASSGTSGGSTDTQYF. The CDR3 DNA reads TGTGCCAGCAGCGGAACTAGCGGGGGTAGCACAGATACGCAGTATTTT.